This TCR beta chain was captured by sequencing in a study of Ad26.COV2.S vaccination and SARS-CoV-2 variants. This table comes from immunoSEQ multiplex PCR, and its TCRdb copy is limited to in-frame clones, with some not included. Of roughly 320,000 clones listed, about nine tenths are singletons. Stated treatment: some 20 received Ad26.COV2.S at low or high dose, single or two shots; about 5 received placebo; per-sample allocation not given. Sample collection was performed on day 63 after the first vaccine or placebo injection. This Boston cohort included adults aged 18-55 years. This CDR3 is built from 14 residues. Germline assignment: CDR1 LGHDT and CDR2 YNNKEL (reference sequence). The V and J ends lost 4 bases and 7 bases respectively, with 14 bases between them.

The source of this sequence is a person between 18 and 65 years old who received the Ad26.COV2.S COVID-19 vaccine or a placebo. This chain joins TRBV3-1 (or the pseudogene TRBV3-2) and TRBJ1-5; D may be TRBD1 (5 bases). The starting material was peripheral blood, obtained in a trial of Ad26.COV2.S vaccine versus placebo. CDR3 region: CASSPGTSGQPQHF. The CDR3 nucleotides are TGTGCCAGCAGCCCCGGGACCTCAGGCCAGCCCCAGCATTTT.